This T cell receptor beta chain is drawn from a study of blood T cells in healthy people across ages. The second PCR ran roughly 7 to 12 cycles with a sample-barcoded 5' primer and J-beta primers. TCRdb reprocessed the 5' RACE reads with MiXCR, giving one entry per CDR3 protein. Of about 1,000,000 distinct CDR3 sequences in the sample, 35% to 50% were seen once. Ten or more counts support this clonotype. The germline gives CDR1 SGHRS, CDR2 YFSETQ. Trimming removed 5 bases at V and 5 bases at J, with 13 bases between. This CDR3 spans 13 amino acids. The receptor comes from a woman aged 60-75 years in good health. The sample was blood. This chain connects TRBV5-1 to TRBJ2-5, with D tentatively TRBD1 (6 bases). CDR3 loop: CASSLGAKETQYF. CDR3 nucleotide sequence: TGCGCCAGCAGTCTGGGGGCAAAGGAGACCCAGTACTTC.